The T cell receptor (beta chain) described here comes from a study of metastatic and nonmetastatic thyroid tumors. Looking at the study overall: Blood and tumor or nodule tissue repertoires from malignant and benign thyroid patients were compared.

Per the original data handling: Clinicopathological groups supplied CDR3 differences that were used to build a distant-metastasis classifier for papillary thyroid cancer. TCRdb re-called the PCR reads with MiXCR. The V and J calls and clone size are TCRdb's, not the authors'. The sample yields around 15,000 clones, more than 20% seen once. This clone has just a few counts. No treatment of any kind had been given to any patient before thyroid surgery. V was shortened by 4 bases and J by 3 bases, with 15 bases between the two germline ends. Per the germline V gene, CDR1 is LNHDA and CDR2 is SQIVND (reference sequence). The CDR3 consists of 15 residues.

Sequenced sample: tumor tissue. The chain recombines TRBV19 with TRBJ1-2; D is unclear. This TCR derives from a male donor with papillary thyroid cancer or a benign thyroid nodule (not recorded which). Some clones in this sample may be carry-over from other donors' samples. The CDR3 sequence: CASSTQYGNYYGYTF. The CDR3 nucleotides read TGTGCCAGTAGTACCCAATACGGGAACTACTATGGCTACACCTTC.